Listed below are T cell receptor beta chains from one sample, sequenced in a study of blood T cell repertoires in COVID-19. The assay was immunoSEQ multiplex PCR, and TCRdb's table has in-frame clones only and misses some. Found here are fewer than 250,000 clones, more than 80% of them singletons; the top ten hold under 2%. The sample consisted of PBMCs or T cells enriched from blood (not recorded which). Receptors originate from a man aged 55 to 69 who had recovered from COVID-19. The CDR3 runs from the conserved cysteine through the conserved F or W. The order of the fields is D gene, clone size, J gene, V gene, CDR3 DNA, CDR3 protein. A D gene is named only where the DNA matches it firmly. The size entry is marked missing in some rows and otherwise reads once, few, many or a size class.

D gene: .
clone size: .
J gene: TRBJ2-5
V gene: TRBV28
CDR3 DNA: TGTGCCAGCGCCCTGCAGGGCGGCCAAGAGACCCAGTACTTC
CDR3 protein: CASALQGGQETQYF

D gene: .
clone size: .
J gene: TRBJ2-2
V gene: TRBV7-2
CDR3 DNA: TGTGCCAGCAGCTTAGACAGGGTTTCCACCGGGGAGCTGTTTTTT
CDR3 protein: CASSLDRVSTGELFF

D gene: .
clone size: .
J gene: TRBJ1-2
V gene: TRBV2
CDR3 DNA: TGTGCCAGCTCGGAGGAGGGGTTCGTCTATGGCTACACCTTC
CDR3 protein: CASSEEGFVYGYTF

D gene: TRBD2
clone size: .
J gene: TRBJ2-1
V gene: TRBV24-1
CDR3 DNA: TGTGCCACCAGTGCTAGCGGGGACTTAAATGAGCAGTTCTTC
CDR3 protein: CATSASGDLNEQFF

D gene: TRBD1
clone size: .
J gene: TRBJ1-2
V gene: TRBV14
CDR3 DNA: TGTGCCAGCAGCCGGGACAGATCGTCTGGCTACACCTTC
CDR3 protein: CASSRDRSSGYTF

D gene: TRBD2
clone size: .
J gene: TRBJ2-3
V gene: TRBV7-3
CDR3 DNA: TGTGCCAGCAGCTTACCGGGACTAGCGGGGGATACGCAGTATTTT
CDR3 protein: CASSLPGLAGDTQYF

D gene: TRBD1
clone size: .
J gene: TRBJ2-3
V gene: TRBV5-1
CDR3 DNA: TGCGCCAGCAGCCTCCGCAGGGACAGGGAAGATACGCAGTATTTT
CDR3 protein: CASSLRRDREDTQYF

D gene: .
clone size: .
J gene: TRBJ1-2
V gene: TRBV7-2
CDR3 DNA: TGTGCCAGCAGCTTAGATGCCAGTAACTATGGCTACACCTTC
CDR3 protein: CASSLDASNYGYTF

D gene: .
clone size: .
J gene: TRBJ1-5
V gene: TRBV27
CDR3 DNA: TGTGCCAGCAGTTTATCGTGGCAGTCCCAGCCCCAGCATTTT
CDR3 protein: CASSLSWQSQPQHF

D gene: .
clone size: few
J gene: TRBJ2-4
V gene: TRBV10-2
CDR3 DNA: TGCGCCAGCAGTGAGTCGATGTCAGACTCAGCCAAAAACATTCAGTACTTC
CDR3 protein: CASSESMSDSAKNIQYF

D gene: .
clone size: once
J gene: TRBJ2-3
V gene: TRBV11-3
CDR3 DNA: TGTGCCAGCAGCTTAGGACTTAAGGGGCGGACAGATACGCAGTATTTT
CDR3 protein: CASSLGLKGRTDTQYF

D gene: .
clone size: .
J gene: TRBJ2-2
V gene: TRBV5-1
CDR3 DNA: TGCGCCAGCAGCTTGAATATGGGCACCTCGAACACCGGGGAGCTGTTTTTT
CDR3 protein: CASSLNMGTSNTGELFF

D gene: TRBD1
clone size: .
J gene: TRBJ1-1
V gene: TRBV5-1
CDR3 DNA: TGCGCCAGCAGCTCGGCAGGGACAGCCAACACTGAAGCTTTCTTT
CDR3 protein: CASSSAGTANTEAFF

D gene: TRBD1
clone size: .
J gene: TRBJ2-1
V gene: TRBV24-1
CDR3 DNA: TGTGCCACCAGTCGAAACAGGGGCAATGAGCAGTTCTTC
CDR3 protein: CATSRNRGNEQFF

D gene: .
clone size: .
J gene: TRBJ1-6
V gene: TRBV7-9
CDR3 DNA: TGTGCCAGCAGCTTAGCCATCAATAATTCACCCCTCCACTTT
CDR3 protein: CASSLAINNSPLHF

D gene: .
clone size: .
J gene: TRBJ2-3
V gene: TRBV2
CDR3 DNA: TGTGCCAGCAGTGTGAGTCTTTTCACAGATACGCAGTATTTT
CDR3 protein: CASSVSLFTDTQYF

D gene: .
clone size: once
J gene: TRBJ1-5
V gene: TRBV6-5
CDR3 DNA: TGTGCCAGCAGTTATCGGGAAACGCTTTCGCCCCAGCATTTT
CDR3 protein: CASSYRETLSPQHF

D gene: TRBD1
clone size: .
J gene: TRBJ2-7
V gene: TRBV6-2/TRBV6-3
CDR3 DNA: TGTGCCAGCAGTTACTCGCCGGGACAGGGTGGCCACGAGCAGTACTTC
CDR3 protein: CASSYSPGQGGHEQYF

D gene: .
clone size: .
J gene: TRBJ1-2
V gene: TRBV30
CDR3 DNA: TGTGCCTGGAGTGGTCGGTGGGCCAGGGAATCCAACTATGGCTACACCTTC
CDR3 protein: CAWSGRWARESNYGYTF

D gene: .
clone size: .
J gene: TRBJ1-5
V gene: TRBV7-2
CDR3 DNA: TGTGCCAGCAGCTTAGCGGGGGGGAGTAGCAATCAGCCCCAGCATTTT
CDR3 protein: CASSLAGGSSNQPQHF

D gene: .
clone size: .
J gene: TRBJ2-1
V gene: TRBV6-5
CDR3 DNA: TGTGCCAGCAGTTACGAGGGAGATGAGCAGTTCTTC
CDR3 protein: CASSYEGDEQFF

D gene: .
clone size: .
J gene: TRBJ1-6
V gene: TRBV4-1
CDR3 DNA: TGCGCCAGCAGCCAAGATATGGTGGCAGGGAAGAATTCACCCCTCCACTTT
CDR3 protein: CASSQDMVAGKNSPLHF

D gene: .
clone size: .
J gene: TRBJ1-1
V gene: TRBV11-2
CDR3 DNA: TGTGCCAGTATGATTACAGGTGAAGCTTTCTTT
CDR3 protein: CASMITGEAFF

D gene: TRBD1
clone size: .
J gene: TRBJ2-4
V gene: TRBV2
CDR3 DNA: TGTGCCAGCAGTGGGAACAGGGGCAAAAACATTCAGTACTTC
CDR3 protein: CASSGNRGKNIQYF

D gene: .
clone size: .
J gene: TRBJ1-2
V gene: TRBV5-1
CDR3 DNA: TGCGCCAGCAGCTCTACAGGGTCGGGCTACACCTTC
CDR3 protein: CASSSTGSGYTF

D gene: .
clone size: .
J gene: TRBJ2-1
V gene: TRBV24-1
CDR3 DNA: TGTGCCACCAGTGATAATCCCTTTATCAATGAGCAGTTCTTC
CDR3 protein: CATSDNPFINEQFF

D gene: .
clone size: .
J gene: TRBJ1-5
V gene: TRBV7-2
CDR3 DNA: TGTGCCAGCAGCCCCCGAGGGACAAGCAATCAGCCCCAGCATTTT
CDR3 protein: CASSPRGTSNQPQHF

D gene: .
clone size: .
J gene: TRBJ1-4
V gene: TRBV24-1
CDR3 DNA: TGTGCCACCAGTACGACAGACTGGAAACTGTTTTTT
CDR3 protein: CATSTTDWKLFF

D gene: .
clone size: once
J gene: TRBJ2-5
V gene: TRBV18
CDR3 DNA: TGTGCCAGCTCACCAGCAGGGTACCAAGAGACCCAGTACTTC
CDR3 protein: CASSPAGYQETQYF

D gene: .
clone size: .
J gene: TRBJ2-3
V gene: TRBV5-1
CDR3 DNA: TGCGCCAGCAGCTTGGTAACCACTAGCACAGATACGCAGTATTTT
CDR3 protein: CASSLVTTSTDTQYF

D gene: TRBD1
clone size: .
J gene: TRBJ2-5
V gene: TRBV5-1
CDR3 DNA: TGCGCCAGCAGCTTGGCCGCAGGGGGTATAGGAGAGACCCAGTACTTC
CDR3 protein: CASSLAAGGIGETQYF

D gene: TRBD2
clone size: .
J gene: TRBJ2-1
V gene: TRBV10-3
CDR3 DNA: TGTGCCACCGCCCCAGGTCCTCTGTCAGCGGGGGGGCGGGATGAGCAGTTCTTC
CDR3 protein: CATAPGPLSAGGRDEQFF

D gene: .
clone size: .
J gene: TRBJ1-5
V gene: TRBV18
CDR3 DNA: TGTGCCAGCTCACCAGAGTCCCGGCAGCCCCAGCATTTT
CDR3 protein: CASSPESRQPQHF

D gene: TRBD1
clone size: .
J gene: TRBJ2-3
V gene: TRBV19
CDR3 DNA: TGTGCCAGTAGTTTTGGCCAGGGGGCAGATACGCAGTATTTT
CDR3 protein: CASSFGQGADTQYF

D gene: .
clone size: .
J gene: TRBJ1-2
V gene: TRBV6-5
CDR3 DNA: TGTGCCAGCTTACTCCGAGATGGCTACACCTTC
CDR3 protein: CASLLRDGYTF

D gene: .
clone size: .
J gene: TRBJ2-7
V gene: TRBV6-2/TRBV6-3
CDR3 DNA: TGTGCCAGCAGTTTCAGAAGTCCCTACGAGCAGTACTTC
CDR3 protein: CASSFRSPYEQYF

D gene: .
clone size: .
J gene: TRBJ1-1
V gene: TRBV12-3/TRBV12-4
CDR3 DNA: TGTGCCAGCACGCCCCAGGAATCCACTGAAGCTTTCTTT
CDR3 protein: CASTPQESTEAFF

D gene: .
clone size: .
J gene: TRBJ2-2
V gene: TRBV12-5
CDR3 DNA: TGTGCTAGTGGTTTGGTCCCCCGGTCGGTCGGGGAGCTGTTTTTT
CDR3 protein: CASGLVPRSVGELFF

D gene: .
clone size: .
J gene: TRBJ1-2
V gene: TRBV4-3
CDR3 DNA: TGCGCCAGCAGCCCACAAACACAGGGTGACTATGGCTACACCTTC
CDR3 protein: CASSPQTQGDYGYTF

D gene: .
clone size: .
J gene: TRBJ2-1
V gene: TRBV7-9
CDR3 DNA: TGTGCCAGCAGCCGCAAGATGACAGGCAATGAGCAGTTCTTC
CDR3 protein: CASSRKMTGNEQFF

D gene: TRBD1
clone size: .
J gene: TRBJ2-7
V gene: TRBV18
CDR3 DNA: TGTGCCAGCTCACGGGACAGGGACCCCTACGAGCAGTACTTC
CDR3 protein: CASSRDRDPYEQYF

D gene: TRBD1
clone size: .
J gene: TRBJ2-1
V gene: TRBV7-9
CDR3 DNA: TGTGCCAGCAGCTACCGGGACAGGGCCTACAATGAGCAGTTCTTC
CDR3 protein: CASSYRDRAYNEQFF

D gene: TRBD1
clone size: .
J gene: TRBJ1-5
V gene: TRBV19
CDR3 DNA: TGTGCCAGTAGTAAAGGACAGGGCAATCAGCCCCAGCATTTT
CDR3 protein: CASSKGQGNQPQHF

D gene: TRBD2
clone size: few
J gene: TRBJ2-7
V gene: TRBV5-1
CDR3 DNA: TGCGCCAGCTCGGGACTAGCCGGGGAGCAGTACTTC
CDR3 protein: CASSGLAGEQYF

D gene: TRBD2
clone size: .
J gene: TRBJ2-1
V gene: TRBV7-2
CDR3 DNA: TGTGCCAGCAGCTTCACTAGCGGGGGGCACTCCTACAATGAGCAGTTCTTC
CDR3 protein: CASSFTSGGHSYNEQFF

D gene: .
clone size: many
J gene: TRBJ1-2
V gene: TRBV11-3
CDR3 DNA: TGTGCCAGCAGCTTAGAAGGTCGGGGGGCTGACTATGGCTACACCTTC
CDR3 protein: CASSLEGRGADYGYTF

D gene: TRBD1
clone size: .
J gene: TRBJ1-1
V gene: TRBV2
CDR3 DNA: TGTGCCAGCAGACCCTATGCGGGACAGCCTAACACTGAAGCTTTCTTT
CDR3 protein: CASRPYAGQPNTEAFF

D gene: TRBD1
clone size: .
J gene: TRBJ2-3
V gene: TRBV7-6
CDR3 DNA: TGTGCCAGCAGTCCAACCGGGACAGGGGCCCCGGGAGCGCAGTATTTT
CDR3 protein: CASSPTGTGAPGAQYF

D gene: .
clone size: .
J gene: TRBJ2-2
V gene: TRBV30
CDR3 DNA: TGTGCCTGGAGTACCCTCTTGGAGAGGCCGGGGGGGGAGCTGTTTTTT
CDR3 protein: CAWSTLLERPGGELFF

D gene: TRBD1
clone size: .
J gene: TRBJ1-1
V gene: TRBV7-9
CDR3 DNA: TGTGCCAGCAGCCCCCGGACAGGGATGAACACTGAAGCTTTCTTT
CDR3 protein: CASSPRTGMNTEAFF

D gene: TRBD1
clone size: .
J gene: TRBJ1-6
V gene: TRBV4-2
CDR3 DNA: TGTGCCAGCAGCCGCACGGACAGGGACTATAATTCACCCCTCCACTTT
CDR3 protein: CASSRTDRDYNSPLHF

D gene: .
clone size: .
J gene: TRBJ1-6
V gene: TRBV2
CDR3 DNA: TGTGCCAGCAGGGAACAGGGATTAAGTTCACCCCTCCACTTT
CDR3 protein: CASREQGLSSPLHF